The clone carrying this T cell receptor beta chain has a single count. This record belongs to a study of shared T cell receptors in the human thymus. The trim removed 2 bases at V and 1 base at J, leaving 6 bases unmatched. The CDR3 has 19 residues. CDR1 is LGHNT and CDR2 is FRNRAP in the germline V gene. Generated by immunoSEQ multiplex PCR, the TCRdb table keeps only in-frame clones and is missing some. The data hold 720,000 or so clones, with 80% to 90% observed a single time. These data also formed part of another study, on human thymus T cells. As that study records: Thymic tissue was derived from resections collected during corrective heart surgery. Use of V and J genes seemed skewed within the thymic and blood repertoires.

The chain combines TRBV12-5 with TRBJ2-2, with TRBD2 matching 14 bases. The sequencing input was thymocytes. This sequence was found in a girl under three years old with a congenital heart defect. The CDR3 region has the DNA TGTGCTAGTGGTTTGCGGGGACTAGCGGGGGAGGGGAACACCGGGGAGCTGTTTTTT. Translated: CASGLRGLAGEGNTGELFF. Based on the CDR3 plus reference TRBV12-5 and TRBJ2-2, the full variable domain is DARVTQTPRHKVTEMGQEVTMRCQPILGHNTVFWYRQTMMQGLELLAYFRNRAPLDDSGMPKDRFSAEMPDATLATLKIQPSEPRDSAVYFCASGLRGLAGEGNTGELFFGEGSRLTVL.